Reported below is one T cell receptor (beta chain). What it binds is unknown. These data belong to a study of T cell responses to AZD1222 COVID-19 vaccine. Overall study results and limits: Of spike-specific TCRs, nearly half reportedly target regions left unmutated in variants. White British ancestry dominated among donors, who included more females, and clonal diversity was possibly underestimated.

TCRdb's table, derived via immunoSEQ multiplex PCR, lists solely in-frame clones and lacks some. This sample has some 99,000 clones, with 80% to 90% found just once. CDR1 is MNHEY, CDR2 SMNVEV, per germline (reference sequence). The CDR3 length is 14 residues. Trimming shortened V by 0 bases and J by 10 bases, and 10 bases separated the two germline ends. The sample here was peripheral blood, taken 28 days after the second AZD1222 dose. The chain carries TRBV27 and TRBJ1-6, with D possibly TRBD1 on 5 matching bases. The sequence derives from an adult who received the AZD1222 COVID-19 vaccine. DNA of the CDR3: TGTGCCAGCAGTTTATCTCAGGGCCGGTCACCCCTCCACTTT. Its translation: CASSLSQGRSPLHF.